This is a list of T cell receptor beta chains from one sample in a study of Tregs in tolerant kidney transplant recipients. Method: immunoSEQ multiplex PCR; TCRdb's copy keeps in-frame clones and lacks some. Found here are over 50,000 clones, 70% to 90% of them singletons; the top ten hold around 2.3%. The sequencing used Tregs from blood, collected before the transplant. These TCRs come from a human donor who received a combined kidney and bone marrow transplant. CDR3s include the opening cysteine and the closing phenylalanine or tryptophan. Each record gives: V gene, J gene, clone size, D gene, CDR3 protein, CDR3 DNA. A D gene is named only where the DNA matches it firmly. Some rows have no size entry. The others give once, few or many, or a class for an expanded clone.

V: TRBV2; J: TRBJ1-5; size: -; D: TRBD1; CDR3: CASSPPGQGNQPQHF; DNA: TGTGCCAGCAGTCCTCCGGGACAGGGTAATCAGCCCCAGCATTTT
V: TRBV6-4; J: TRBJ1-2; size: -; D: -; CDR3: CASSDSHRRGYGYTF; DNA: TGTGCCAGCAGTGACTCGCACCGACGGGGCTATGGCTACACCTTC
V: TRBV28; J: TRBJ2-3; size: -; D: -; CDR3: CASTARGTGTDTQYF; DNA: TGTGCCTCCACCGCGAGGGGTACCGGCACAGATACGCAGTATTTT
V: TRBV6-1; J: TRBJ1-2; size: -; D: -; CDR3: CASSERTAYGYTF; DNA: TGTGCCAGCAGTGAAAGGACAGCCTATGGCTACACCTTC
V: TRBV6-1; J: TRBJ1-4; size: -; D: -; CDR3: CASKLTGSGEKLFF; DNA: TGTGCCAGCAAGTTGACGGGTTCGGGGGAAAAACTGTTTTTT
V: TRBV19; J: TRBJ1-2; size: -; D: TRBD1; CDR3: CASSNRQGQYGYTF; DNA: TGTGCCAGTAGTAACCGACAGGGCCAATATGGCTACACCTTC
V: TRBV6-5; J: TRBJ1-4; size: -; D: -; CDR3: CASSYSGARYNEKLFF; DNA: TGTGCCAGCAGTTATTCCGGGGCCAGGTATAATGAAAAACTGTTTTTT
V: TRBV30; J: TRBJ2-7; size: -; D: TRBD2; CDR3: CAWSGTSGGYEQYF; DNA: TGTGCCTGGAGTGGGACTAGCGGGGGCTACGAGCAGTACTTC
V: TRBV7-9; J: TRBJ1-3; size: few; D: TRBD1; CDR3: CASSPGQNAGNTIYF; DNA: TGTGCCAGCAGCCCGGGACAGAATGCAGGAAACACCATATATTTT
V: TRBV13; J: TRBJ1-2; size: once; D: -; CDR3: CASSLGPGLHYGYTF; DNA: TGTGCCAGCAGCTTAGGGCCAGGGTTACACTATGGCTACACCTTC
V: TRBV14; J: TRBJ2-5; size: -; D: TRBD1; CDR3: CASSRQGSETQYF; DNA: TGTGCCAGCAGTCGACAGGGTTCGGAGACCCAGTACTTC
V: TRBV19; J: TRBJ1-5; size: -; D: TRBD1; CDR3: CASRKGTGGQPQHF; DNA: TGTGCCAGTAGAAAAGGGACAGGGGGTCAGCCCCAGCATTTT
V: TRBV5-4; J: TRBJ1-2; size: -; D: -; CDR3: CASSFEGIDGYTF; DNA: TGTGCCAGCAGCTTCGAGGGAATTGATGGCTACACCTTC
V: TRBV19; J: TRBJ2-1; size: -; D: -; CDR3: CASSIWEMGYNEQFF; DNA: TGTGCCAGTAGTATCTGGGAGATGGGCTACAATGAGCAGTTCTTC
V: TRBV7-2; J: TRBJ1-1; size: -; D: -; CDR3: CASSVQGIAFF; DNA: TGTGCCAGCAGCGTCCAGGGTATAGCTTTCTTT
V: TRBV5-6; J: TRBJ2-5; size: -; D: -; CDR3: CASSAPSYQETQYF; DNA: TGTGCCAGCAGCGCACCTTCGTACCAAGAGACCCAGTACTTC
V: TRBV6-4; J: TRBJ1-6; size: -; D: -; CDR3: CASSPRVGRANSPLHF; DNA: TGTGCCAGCAGTCCCCGGGTTGGCCGGGCTAATTCACCCCTCCACTTT
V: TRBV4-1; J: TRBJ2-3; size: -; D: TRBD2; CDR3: CASSPTDPRLAGRVADTQYF; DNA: TGCGCCAGCAGCCCCACAGACCCTAGACTAGCGGGAAGGGTAGCAGATACGCAGTATTTT
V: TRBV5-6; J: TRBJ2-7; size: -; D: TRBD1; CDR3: CASSSDRGLFSYEQYF; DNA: TGTGCCAGCAGCTCCGACAGGGGACTTTTCTCCTACGAGCAGTACTTC
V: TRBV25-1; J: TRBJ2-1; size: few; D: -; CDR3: CASSPHGRAYQFF; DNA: TGTGCCAGCAGTCCCCACGGCCGTGCATATCAGTTCTTC
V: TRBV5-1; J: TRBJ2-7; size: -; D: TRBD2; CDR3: CASSWGLAGDPKYF; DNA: TGCGCCAGCAGCTGGGGACTAGCGGGCGATCCTAAGTACTTC
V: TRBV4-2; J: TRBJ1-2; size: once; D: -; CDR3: CASSQTNPANYGYTF; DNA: TGTGCCAGCAGCCAGACTAATCCTGCTAACTATGGCTACACCTTC
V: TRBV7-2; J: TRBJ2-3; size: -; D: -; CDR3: CASSLLLGGTDTQYF; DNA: TGTGCCAGCAGCTTATTACTGGGGGGCACAGATACGCAGTATTTT
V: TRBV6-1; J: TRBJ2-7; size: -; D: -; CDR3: CASIRGRGANEQYF; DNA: TGTGCCAGCATTAGAGGTCGGGGGGCGAACGAGCAGTACTTC
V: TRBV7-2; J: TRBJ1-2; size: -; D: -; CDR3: CASSLVPGNYGYTF; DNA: TGTGCCAGCAGCTTAGTTCCGGGGAACTATGGCTACACCTTC
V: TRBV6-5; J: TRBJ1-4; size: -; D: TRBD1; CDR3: CASRQDRFNEKLFF; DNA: TGTGCCAGCAGACAGGACAGGTTTAATGAAAAACTGTTTTTT
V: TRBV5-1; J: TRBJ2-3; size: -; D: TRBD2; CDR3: CASSDSGSSTDTQYF; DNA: TGCGCCAGCAGCGATAGCGGGAGCAGCACAGATACGCAGTATTTT
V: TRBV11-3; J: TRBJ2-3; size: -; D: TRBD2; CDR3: CASSLRAGGDTQYF; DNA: TGTGCCAGCAGCTTAAGAGCGGGAGGAGATACGCAGTATTTT
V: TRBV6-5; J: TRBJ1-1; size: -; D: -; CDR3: CASSYRNGVRAFF; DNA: TGTGCCAGCAGTTATCGCAACGGGGTACGGGCTTTCTTT
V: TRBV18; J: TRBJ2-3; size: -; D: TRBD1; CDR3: CASSPGTGSTDTQYF; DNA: TGTGCCAGCTCACCGGGGACAGGGAGCACAGATACGCAGTATTTT
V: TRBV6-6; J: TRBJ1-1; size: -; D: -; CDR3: CASSSSTEAFF; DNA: TGTGCCAGCAGCAGCTCCACTGAAGCTTTCTTT
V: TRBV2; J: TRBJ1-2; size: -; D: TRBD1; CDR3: CASSDIRQGVGYTF; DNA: TGTGCCAGCAGTGATATAAGACAGGGAGTGGGCTACACCTTC
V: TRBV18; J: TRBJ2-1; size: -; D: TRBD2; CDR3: CASSPGAGGSGSSYNEQFF; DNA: TGTGCCAGCTCACCAGGAGCCGGGGGGAGCGGGAGTTCCTACAATGAGCAGTTCTTC
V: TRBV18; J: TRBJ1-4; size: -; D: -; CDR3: CASSPGAAQGLFF; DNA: TGTGCCAGCTCACCAGGAGCCGCGCAGGGGCTGTTTTTT
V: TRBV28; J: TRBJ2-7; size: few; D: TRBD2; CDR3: CASRAAGLGYEQYF; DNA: TGTGCCAGCAGGGCTGCGGGACTAGGCTACGAGCAGTACTTC
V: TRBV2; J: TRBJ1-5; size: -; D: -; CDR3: CASSEREGNQPQHF; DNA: TGTGCCAGCAGTGAAAGGGAGGGCAATCAGCCCCAGCATTTT
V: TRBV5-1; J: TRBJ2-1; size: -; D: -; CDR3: CASSSGTGSYNEQFF; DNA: TGCGCCAGCAGCTCGGGAACAGGGTCCTACAATGAGCAGTTCTTC
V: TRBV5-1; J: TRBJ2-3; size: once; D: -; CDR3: CASSGGGSTDTQYF; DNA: TGCGCCAGCAGCGGAGGGGGGAGCACAGATACGCAGTATTTT
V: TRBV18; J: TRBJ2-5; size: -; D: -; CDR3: CASSPSAPSGQETQYF; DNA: TGTGCCAGCTCACCATCGGCCCCGTCTGGCCAAGAGACCCAGTACTTC
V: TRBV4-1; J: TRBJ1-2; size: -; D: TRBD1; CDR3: CASSLGIDRVGVDYGYTF; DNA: TGCGCCAGCAGCCTCGGAATAGACAGGGTCGGGGTTGACTATGGCTACACCTTC
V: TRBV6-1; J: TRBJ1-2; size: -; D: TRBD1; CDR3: CASRTGGSSYTF; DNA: TGTGCCTCCAGGACAGGGGGATCGAGCTACACCTTC
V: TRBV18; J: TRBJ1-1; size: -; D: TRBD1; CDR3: CASSLDRARTEAFF; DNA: TGTGCCAGCTCACTGGACAGGGCGCGCACTGAAGCTTTCTTT
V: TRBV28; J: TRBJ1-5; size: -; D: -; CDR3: CASSSPGGAQHF; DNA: TGTGCCAGCAGCTCCCCCGGAGGGGCCCAGCATTTT
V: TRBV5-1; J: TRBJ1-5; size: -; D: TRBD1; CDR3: CASSNGTGGNQPQHF; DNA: TGCGCCAGCAGCAACGGGACAGGGGGCAATCAGCCCCAGCATTTT
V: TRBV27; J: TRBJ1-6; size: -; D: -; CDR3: CASSLGRPDSPLHF; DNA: TGTGCCAGCAGTTTGGGTCGGCCGGATTCACCCCTCCACTTT
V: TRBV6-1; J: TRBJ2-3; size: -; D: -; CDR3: CASSRQGGDTQYF; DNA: TGTGCCAGCAGCCGTCAGGGGGGAGATACGCAGTATTTT
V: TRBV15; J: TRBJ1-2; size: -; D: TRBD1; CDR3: CATSGFKTGYGYTF; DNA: TGTGCCACCAGCGGATTTAAGACAGGGTATGGCTACACCTTC
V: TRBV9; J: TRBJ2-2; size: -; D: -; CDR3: CASSARWGSKADTGELFF; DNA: TGTGCCAGCAGCGCAAGGTGGGGGTCCAAGGCTGACACCGGGGAGCTGTTTTTT
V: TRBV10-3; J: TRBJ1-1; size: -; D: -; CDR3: CATSPVTNTEAFF; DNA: TGTGCCACCTCCCCGGTCACCAACACTGAAGCTTTCTTT
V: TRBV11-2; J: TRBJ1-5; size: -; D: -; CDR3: CASSLGDSALPNQPQHF; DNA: TGTGCCAGCAGCTTAGGAGACTCCGCACTTCCCAATCAGCCCCAGCATTTT
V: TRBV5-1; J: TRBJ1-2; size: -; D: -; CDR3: CASSLGALGNYGYTF; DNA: TGCGCCAGCAGCTTAGGGGCCCTGGGGAACTATGGCTACACCTTC
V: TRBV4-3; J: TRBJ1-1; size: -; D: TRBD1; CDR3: CASSQVGTANTEAFF; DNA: TGCGCCAGCAGCCAAGTCGGGACAGCGAACACTGAAGCTTTCTTT
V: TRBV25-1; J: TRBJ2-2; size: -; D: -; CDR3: CASSLTGIQTGELFF; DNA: TGTGCCAGCAGTTTAACGGGCATTCAAACCGGGGAGCTGTTTTTT
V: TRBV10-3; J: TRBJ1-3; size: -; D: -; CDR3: CAISEVGADTIYF; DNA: TGTGCCATCAGTGAGGTGGGGGCAGACACCATATATTTT